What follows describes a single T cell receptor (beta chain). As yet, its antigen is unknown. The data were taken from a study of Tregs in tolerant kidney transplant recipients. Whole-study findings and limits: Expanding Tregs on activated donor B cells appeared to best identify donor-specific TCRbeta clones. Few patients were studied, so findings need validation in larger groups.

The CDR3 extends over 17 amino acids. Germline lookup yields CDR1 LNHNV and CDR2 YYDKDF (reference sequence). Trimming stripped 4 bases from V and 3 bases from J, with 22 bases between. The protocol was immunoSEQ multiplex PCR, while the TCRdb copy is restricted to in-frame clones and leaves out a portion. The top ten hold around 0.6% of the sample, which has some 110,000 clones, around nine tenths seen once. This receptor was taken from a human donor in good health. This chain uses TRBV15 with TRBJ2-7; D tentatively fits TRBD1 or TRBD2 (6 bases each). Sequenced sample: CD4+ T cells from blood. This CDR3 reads CATSTDRGTGALYEQYF. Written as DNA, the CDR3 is TGTGCCACCAGCACCGATCGCGGGACGGGGGCCCTCTACGAGCAGTACTTC.